The clone carrying this T cell receptor (beta chain) was seen a single time. The record originates from a study of shared clonotypes between healthy human individuals. Naive CD8 cells lacked CD45RO, underwent positive selection for CCR7 and left out terminally differentiated effector memory CD45RA+ cells. Caucasian adults living in Nashville, Tennessee, provided all samples. This CDR3 spans 18 amino acids. CDR1 and CDR2 (germline): SEHNR, FQNEAQ (reference sequence). V trimming: 1 base; J trimming: 5 bases; junction bases outside the gene matches: 16. Source study methods: ImmunoSEQ yielded junction-only sequences lacking quality scores, so filtering differed. The protocol was immunoSEQ multiplex PCR, while the TCRdb copy is restricted to in-frame clones and leaves out a portion. The D gene and trimming were derived from the DNA, and the V and J assignments and clone size from that table. The sample records hundreds of thousands of clones, 95% to 98% being singletons.

The TCR originated in a man between 25 and 39 years old in good health. The specimen sequenced was naive CD8+ T cells sorted from blood. The rearrangement joins TRBV7-9 to TRBJ2-5; 7 bases line up with TRBD1. CDR3 residues: CASSLGLMTPGGRETQYF. As DNA, the CDR3 is TGTGCCAGCAGCTTAGGCCTGATGACCCCAGGGGGTCGCGAGACCCAGTACTTC.